Described below is a single T cell receptor beta chain sequence and its context. Its binding antigen is unknown. No much larger clone is present one base from it, and per-base qualities are unavailable. TCRbeta CDR3 regions were amplified from genomic DNA using the immunoSEQ Assay, a bias-controlled multiplex PCR. The published analysis was carried out like this. Nucleated cell counts per sample were estimated from amplification of reference gene primers within the assay. To quantify the absolute abundance of each unique TCRbeta CDR3 rearrangement, sequence reads were collapsed and filtered. For each sample, productive Simpson clonality was calculated as the square root of Simpson's diversity index over productive rearrangements. The immuneACCESS repertoire file appears here via TCRdb, limited to in-frame rearrangements. These files lack a portion of the clones; in checked studies, under half of the deficit traces to unresolved V genes, and the cause of the others is not known. V and J calls and clone size follow that table, whereas D and trimming were derived from the DNA. A total of more than 85,000 clones appear in this sample, around 90% of them only once. Around 2% of the sample is taken by the ten largest.

Each collaborating institution followed its own protocols to collect whole blood in K2EDTA tubes. For TCRbeta analysis, collaborator samples were shipped as frozen whole blood, as isolated PBMCs, or as DNA extracted from either sample type. The data originate from a study of blood T cell repertoires in COVID-19 (dated by TCRdb to 2020 to 2021). Some background on the complete study: Samples from collaborators originated in the United States, Italy and Spain and spanned both the acute and convalescent phases of COVID-19. The prospective study material was composed of cDNA or gDNA derived from T cells, B-cell-depleted T cells, or PBMCs. The repertoires were made available in a free public database intended to serve as a resource for research on the immune response to SARS-CoV-2. Sample metadata almost always included a de-identified subject ID, COVID-19 status, age in years and sex. The dataset comprised deeply sampled blood TCRbeta repertoires from subjects exposed to, actively infected with, or recovered from COVID-19. Where available, HLA class I and class II types were obtained from metadata supplied by the sample provider rather than from assay-based typing. Samples came from the ongoing ImmuneRACE study (first 160 participants) plus 1,254 subjects from 6 global collaborators.

Sequences SNHLY (CDR1) and FYNNEI (CDR2) are obtained from the germline V gene. The CDR3 runs 13 residues from the cysteine to the phenylalanine. Only CDR3 DNA is held: 39 bases, read in frame from base 1. Trimming leaves V shorter by 6 bases and J shorter by 2 bases, with the junction holding 3 bases beyond the gene matches. The full study reports these points: Clinical and demographic metadata were provided uncurated, with the amount varying by source and participant.

The chain uses TRBV2 and TRBJ2-5; the central 7 bases match TRBD1. The source of this sequence is a man aged 45-60 years with active COVID-19. Material: peripheral blood. At the DNA level, the sequence is TGTGCCAGCAGCTTACAGGGGCAAGAGACCCAGTACTTC. Translated, this gives CASSLQGQETQYF.